A single T cell receptor beta chain is shown here with its context. What it binds is not known. No patient escaped relapse after autologous stem cell transplantation, and brentuximab vedotin exposure varied. Complete response, partial response or progressive disease constituted the best responses recorded. Sequenced by immunoSEQ multiplex PCR; TCRdb stores in-frame clones only, minus some. The profile shows 50,000 or so clones, around 73% of them singletons. The sample originates from a study of PD-1 blockade in classical Hodgkin lymphoma. Study information: Every 2 weeks, patients got 3 mg/kg intravenous nivolumab.

This CDR3 spans 14 amino acids. Trimming pared 7 bases from V and 0 bases from J, leaving 10 bases between. Germline-derived CDR1 and CDR2 are MNHNY and SVGAGI (reference sequence). General study results and limits: Healthy donors reportedly exceeded newly diagnosed patients in baseline TCR diversity.

Sequenced here: peripheral blood mononuclear cells (PBMCs), sampled before the second cycle of nivolumab. V usage is TRBV6-6 and J usage is TRBJ1-5; D ambiguous. The clonotype comes from a human donor with classical Hodgkin lymphoma. The CDR3 DNA reads TGTGCCAGCATGGAAGGTCCTAGCAATCAGCCCCAGCATTTT. As protein: CASMEGPSNQPQHF.